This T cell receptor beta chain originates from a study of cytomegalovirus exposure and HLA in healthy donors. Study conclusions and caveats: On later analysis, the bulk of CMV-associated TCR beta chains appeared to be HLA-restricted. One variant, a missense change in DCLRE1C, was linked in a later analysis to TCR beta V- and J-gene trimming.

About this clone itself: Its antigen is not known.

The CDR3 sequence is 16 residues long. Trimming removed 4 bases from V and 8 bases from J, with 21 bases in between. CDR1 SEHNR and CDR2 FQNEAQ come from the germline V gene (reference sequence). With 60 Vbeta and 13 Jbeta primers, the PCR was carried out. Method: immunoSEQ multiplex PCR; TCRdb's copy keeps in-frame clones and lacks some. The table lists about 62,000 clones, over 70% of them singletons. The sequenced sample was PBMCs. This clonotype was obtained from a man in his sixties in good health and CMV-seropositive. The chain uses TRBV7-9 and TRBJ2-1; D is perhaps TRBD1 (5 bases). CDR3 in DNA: TGTGCCAGCAGCTCCAGAAGACAGACCCTTCGGGATGAGCAGTTCTTC. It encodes CASSSRRQTLRDEQFF.